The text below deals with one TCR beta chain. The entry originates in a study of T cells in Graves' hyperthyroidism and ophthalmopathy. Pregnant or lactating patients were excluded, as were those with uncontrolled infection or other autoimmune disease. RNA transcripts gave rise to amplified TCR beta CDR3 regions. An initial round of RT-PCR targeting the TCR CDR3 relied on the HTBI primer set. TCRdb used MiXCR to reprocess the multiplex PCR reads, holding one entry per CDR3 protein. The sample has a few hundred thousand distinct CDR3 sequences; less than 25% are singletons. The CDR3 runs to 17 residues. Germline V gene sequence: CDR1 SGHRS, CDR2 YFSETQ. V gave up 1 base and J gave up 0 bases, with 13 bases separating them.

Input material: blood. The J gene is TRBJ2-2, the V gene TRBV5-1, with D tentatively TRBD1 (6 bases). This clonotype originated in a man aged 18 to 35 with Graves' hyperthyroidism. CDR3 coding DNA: TGCGCCAGCAGCTTGCGATACAGGGCCGCGAACACCGGGGAGCTGTTTTTT. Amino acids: CASSLRYRAANTGELFF.